This T cell receptor beta chain was identified during a study of blood T cells in healthy people across ages. This clonotype was recorded only once. Its antigen is currently unknown. Study-wide findings and caveats: TCR beta diversity was tightly associated with the proportion of naive T cells.

Sample-barcoded 5' priming and a J-beta primer mix drove a second PCR of roughly 7 to 11 cycles. Via MiXCR, TCRdb re-called the 5' RACE reads, giving one row per CDR3 protein. The sample contains approximately 850,000 distinct CDR3 sequences, more than 40% of which appear only once. The CDR3 runs to 15 residues. The germline CDR1 and CDR2 sequences are MNHEY and SVGAGI. V was clipped by 2 bases and J by 6 bases, with 16 bases between them. The sample consisted of blood. The V gene is TRBV6-5, the J gene TRBJ1-2, with D perhaps matching TRBD1 (6 bases). The source is a man in his sixties in good health. The CDR3 DNA sequence: TGTGCCAGCAGTTACGACCTGTGGGGGGCGAATGGCTACACCTTC. The encoded protein is CASSYDLWGANGYTF.